Sequencing of this T cell receptor beta chain was carried out in a study of blood T cells in healthy people across ages. Study-wide points: Per million T cells, TCR beta diversity dropped about linearly as age rose. Diversity estimates drawn from one million T cells were deemed underestimates.

The second PCR ran roughly 6 to 11 cycles with a sample-barcoded 5' primer and J-beta primers. TCRdb independently ran MiXCR on the 5' RACE reads; one entry per CDR3 protein. The sample contains approximately 2,000,000 distinct CDR3 sequences, about two fifths of which appear only once. In this sample, this clonotype turned up once. Its antigen is unknown. Healthy individuals of Caucasian origin from Russia, aged roughly 6 to 100, served as donors. Drawn from each donor were 7.5 to 10 milliliters of peripheral blood. The sample comprised blood. The receptor was isolated from a human donor in good health.

The CDR3 region has the DNA TGTGCCAGCAGCGCAACCGGGACAGCAAATGTTGAACTGTTTTTT. Its translation is CASSATGTANVELFF. This chain connects TRBV7-2 to TRBJ1-4; 7 nucleotides align to TRBD1. CDR3 length equals 15 residues. Germline values: CDR1 SGHTA, CDR2 FQGNSA. J was trimmed by 12 bases and V by 5 bases; bases with no gene match: 15.